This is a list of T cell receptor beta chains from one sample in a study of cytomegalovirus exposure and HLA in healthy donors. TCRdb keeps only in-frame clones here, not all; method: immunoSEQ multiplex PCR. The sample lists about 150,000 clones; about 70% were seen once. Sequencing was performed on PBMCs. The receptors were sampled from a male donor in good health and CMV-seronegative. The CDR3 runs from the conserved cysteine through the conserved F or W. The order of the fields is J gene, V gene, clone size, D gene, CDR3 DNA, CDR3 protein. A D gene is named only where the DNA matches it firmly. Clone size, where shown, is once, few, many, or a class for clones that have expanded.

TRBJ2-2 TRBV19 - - TGTGCCAGTAGTTACGGAGCCGGGGAGCTGTTTTTT CASSYGAGELFF
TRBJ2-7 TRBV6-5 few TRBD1 TGTGCCACCTCCTCCGGGACAGGATTTCAGCAGTACTTC CATSSGTGFQQYF
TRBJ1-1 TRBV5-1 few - TGCGCCAGCAGCTTGGCCCCGGGGAACACTGAAGCTTTCTTT CASSLAPGNTEAFF
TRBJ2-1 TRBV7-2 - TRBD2 TGTGCCAGCAGCTTAGATACGGGAGGATGGGATGAGCAGTTCTTC CASSLDTGGWDEQFF
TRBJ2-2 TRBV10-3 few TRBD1 TGTGCCAGCTCCCGACAGGGGTTTGACACCGGGGAGCTGTTTTTT CASSRQGFDTGELFF
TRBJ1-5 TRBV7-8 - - TGTGCCAGCAGCTTACCTACAGGTTCTCAAGCCCAGCATTTT CASSLPTGSQAQHF
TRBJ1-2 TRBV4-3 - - TGCGCCAGCAGCCAAGGAAGCCAGGGCTATGGCTACACCTTC CASSQGSQGYGYTF
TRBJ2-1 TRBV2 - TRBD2 TGTGCCAGCGATGGACTAGCGGGATACAATGAGCAGTTCTTC CASDGLAGYNEQFF
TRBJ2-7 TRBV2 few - TGTGCCAGCGTTGGTAGCTCCTACGAGCAGTACTTC CASVGSSYEQYF
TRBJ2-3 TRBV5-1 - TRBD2 TGCGCCAGCAGCTTGCTCCCTAGCGGGGGGGATTTCACAGATACGCAGTATTTT CASSLLPSGGDFTDTQYF
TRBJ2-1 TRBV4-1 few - TGCGCCAGCAGCCCGACTCGACTCTACAATGAGCAGTTCTTC CASSPTRLYNEQFF
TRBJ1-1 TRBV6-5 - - TGTGCCAGTAAACAGATGAACACTGAAGCTTTCTTT CASKQMNTEAFF
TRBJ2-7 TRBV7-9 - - TGTGCCAGCAGAAACCGAGGGGGCTACGAGCAGTACTTC CASRNRGGYEQYF
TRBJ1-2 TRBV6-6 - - TGTGCCAGCAGTAACAGGGCAATTGATGGCTACACCTTC CASSNRAIDGYTF
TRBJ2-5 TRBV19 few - TGTGCCAGTAGTATCAACAGGGCTGAGACCCAGTACTTC CASSINRAETQYF
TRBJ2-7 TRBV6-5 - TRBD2 TGTGCCAGCAGTTCCACCATTGGGACTAGCGGGCCTCAGTACTTC CASSSTIGTSGPQYF
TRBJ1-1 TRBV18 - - TGTGCCAGCTCACCCTCCGGGGGGGCGAGCACTGAAGCTTTCTTT CASSPSGGASTEAFF
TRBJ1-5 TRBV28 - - TGTGCCGGCAGTTCCTCAGGGGTTGGGGAACAGCCCCAGCATTTT CAGSSSGVGEQPQHF
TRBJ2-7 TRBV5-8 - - TGTGCCAGCAGGCGAACAGGGGACTCCTTAAAGGAGCAGTACTTC CASRRTGDSLKEQYF
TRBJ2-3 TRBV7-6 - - TGTGCCAGCAGCTTCCGGGGAGGTGCAGATACGCAGTATTTT CASSFRGGADTQYF
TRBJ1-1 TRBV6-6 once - TGTGCCGCACGAAGGGAGGGGACTGAAGCTTTCTTT CAARREGTEAFF
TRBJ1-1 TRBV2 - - TGTGCCAGCAGTGAACAGGGCGGCGAGAACACTGAAGCTTTCTTT CASSEQGGENTEAFF
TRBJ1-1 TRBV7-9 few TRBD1 TGTGCCAGCAGCCTCGGGACAGTCGGTGAAGCTTTCTTT CASSLGTVGEAFF
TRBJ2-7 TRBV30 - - TGTGCCTGGAGCGGACGGCCCCGCCTTGCAGGGGTTAAAGGGTTCGAGCAGTACTTC CAWSGRPRLAGVKGFEQYF
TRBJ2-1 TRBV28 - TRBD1 TGTGCCAGCAGTCCCGCCGGGACAGAGGACAATGAGCAGTTCTTC CASSPAGTEDNEQFF
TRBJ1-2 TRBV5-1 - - TGCGCCAGCAAGCCAGGGGAATATGGCTACACCTTC CASKPGEYGYTF
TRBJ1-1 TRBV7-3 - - TGTGCCAGCAGCTTAAGGGTAGGGGAGGGCGAAGGGGCTGAAGCTTTCTTT CASSLRVGEGEGAEAFF
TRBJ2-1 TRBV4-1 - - TGCGCCAGCAGCCAAGGACTAGGAGACTACAATGAGCAGTTCTTC CASSQGLGDYNEQFF
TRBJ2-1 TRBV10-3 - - TGTGCCATCAGAAATCAGGAAGTGGCTCCGGCTGAGCAGTTCTTC CAIRNQEVAPAEQFF
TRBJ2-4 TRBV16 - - TGTGCCAGCAGCCCCCAAAACAGGGAGAAAGGCATTCAGTACTTC CASSPQNREKGIQYF
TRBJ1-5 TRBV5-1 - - TGCGCCAGCAGCTTGTTGGCAGGGCAAAATCAGCCCCAGCATTTT CASSLLAGQNQPQHF
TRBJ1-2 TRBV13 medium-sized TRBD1 TGTGCCAGCAGCTTAGCTCCAGGGGGCATGGGCTATGGCTACACCTTC CASSLAPGGMGYGYTF
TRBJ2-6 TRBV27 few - TGTGCCAGCAGTCCATACACCTCTGGGGCCAACGTCCTGACTTTC CASSPYTSGANVLTF
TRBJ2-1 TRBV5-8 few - TGTGCCAGCGAAGAGAAATACAATGAGCAGTTCTTC CASEEKYNEQFF
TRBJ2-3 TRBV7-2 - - TGTGCCAGCAGCTTATCCCCGGGTACAGATACGCAGTATTTT CASSLSPGTDTQYF
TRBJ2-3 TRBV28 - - TGTGCCAGCAGTTCCCCGTTCAGGTCCGGCACAGATACGCAGTATTTT CASSSPFRSGTDTQYF
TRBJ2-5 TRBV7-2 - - TGTGCCAGCAGTCCTCTTGGGGCAGAGACCCAGTACTTC CASSPLGAETQYF
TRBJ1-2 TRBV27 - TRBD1 TGTGCCAGCAGTCGGGGGGGGACAGGGGGCGCTAGTGGCTACACCTTC CASSRGGTGGASGYTF
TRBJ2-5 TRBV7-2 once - TGTGCCAGCAGCTTAAGGGATCAGGGCGTGGGCTCGCGAGAGACCCAGTACTTC CASSLRDQGVGSRETQYF
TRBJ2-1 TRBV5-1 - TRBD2 TGCGCCAGCAGCCCTGGACTAGCGGGATTAAATGAGCAGTTCTTC CASSPGLAGLNEQFF
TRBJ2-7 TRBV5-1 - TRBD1 TGCGCCAGCAGCCCACAGGGGGCTGGGATCTCCTACGAGCAGTACTTC CASSPQGAGISYEQYF
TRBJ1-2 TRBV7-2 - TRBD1 TGTGCCAGCAGCCCGCAAACAGGGGGAAGGAGCTATGGCTACACCTTC CASSPQTGGRSYGYTF
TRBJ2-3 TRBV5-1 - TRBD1 TGCGCCAGCAGCTTGCCGAACCTAATACAGGGGAAGAATACGCAGTATTTT CASSLPNLIQGKNTQYF
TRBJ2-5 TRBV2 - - TGTGCCAGCAGTGCGTCTGTTTCGGAGACCCAGTACTTC CASSASVSETQYF
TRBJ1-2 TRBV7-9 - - TGTGCCAGCAGCTTGGGCCAAAACTATGGCTACACCTTC CASSLGQNYGYTF
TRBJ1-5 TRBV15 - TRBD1 TGTGCCACCAGCAGAGGCTCCGGGACAGGGGTTGGATCTCAGCCCCAGCATTTT CATSRGSGTGVGSQPQHF
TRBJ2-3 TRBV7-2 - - TGTGCCAGCAGCCCGACTAGGCTGGATACGCAGTATTTT CASSPTRLDTQYF
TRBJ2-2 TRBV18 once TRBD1 TGTGCCAGCTCACCGGGACAGGGGCTATGGGCCGGGGAGCTGTTTTTT CASSPGQGLWAGELFF
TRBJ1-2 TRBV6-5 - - TGTGCCAGCAGTTACTCAGGACTCTATGGCTACACCTTC CASSYSGLYGYTF
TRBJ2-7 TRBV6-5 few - TGTGCCAGCAGTTGGGAGTACGAGCAGTACTTC CASSWEYEQYF
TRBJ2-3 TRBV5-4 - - TGTGCCAGCAGCTTGTTGGGGGGACGAGATACGCAGTATTTT CASSLLGGRDTQYF
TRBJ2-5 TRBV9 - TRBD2 TGTGCCAGCAGCGTCTCACTAGCGGGGGGGCGGGGGCAAGAGACCCAGTACTTC CASSVSLAGGRGQETQYF
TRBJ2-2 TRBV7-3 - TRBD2 TGTGCCAGCAGGACCACGCCGGGACTAGTAAACGGGGAGCTGTTTTTT CASRTTPGLVNGELFF
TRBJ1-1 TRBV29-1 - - TGCAGCGTCTCTACGACAGGTCTGGGAGAAGCTTTCTTT CSVSTTGLGEAFF
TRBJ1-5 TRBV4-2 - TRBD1 TGTGCCAGCAGCCCCGGGACAGCTGACAATCAGCCCCAGCATTTT CASSPGTADNQPQHF